This T cell receptor (beta chain) was retrieved from a study of early T cells in non-severe SARS-CoV-2 infection. This clonotype was counted at least ten times. TCRdb re-derived calls from the 5' RACE reads in MiXCR, one entry per CDR3 protein. In the table there are 70,000 to 90,000 distinct CDR3 sequences, approximately 12% of which are singletons. V lost 4 bases and J lost 3; bases outside the gene matches: 6. The V gene's germline CDR1 is SGHRS and CDR2 YFSETQ. This CDR3 has 16 residues. The sequence was collected from an adult who was a healthcare worker with PCR-confirmed SARS-CoV-2 infection or an uninfected control (not recorded which). The material sequenced was whole blood. V gene TRBV5-1 combines with J gene TRBJ2-3; 12 bases are shared with TRBD2. The CDR3 DNA is TGCGCCAGCAGCGCGACTAGCGGGAGCCGGACAGATACGCAGTATTTT. Protein product: CASSATSGSRTDTQYF.